This TCR beta chain was recovered during a study of blood T cell repertoires in COVID-19. The overall study: The United States, Italy and Spain provided the acute and convalescent COVID-19 samples.

Germline V gene data show CDR1 as LNHDA and CDR2 as SQIVND (reference sequence). V shed 6 bases, J shed 1 base, and the junction held 7 bases outside the gene matches. The CDR3 extends over 16 amino acids. Enrolment of Seattle patients took place during active infection, and they were followed longitudinally. In the source study's methods: Nucleated cell counts were estimated from reference gene primer amplification. Here immunoSEQ multiplex PCR was the method, and the copy in TCRdb shows in-frame clones only, minus some. Clone size and the V and J calls come from that table; the DNA yielded D and trimming. Here the sample spans approximately 230,000 clones, approximately 88% being singletons.

This rearrangement joins TRBV19 to TRBJ2-7; 12 bases match TRBD1. Sequencing input: peripheral blood. The clonotype comes from a woman aged 30 to 39 with COVID-19, enrolled during active disease. CDR3 sequence: CASRPGTGGASYEQYF. In nucleotides, the CDR3 is TGTGCCAGTAGACCCGGGACAGGGGGCGCATCCTACGAGCAGTACTTC.